This is a list of T cell receptor beta chains from one sample in a study of shared clonotypes between healthy human individuals. Profiled with immunoSEQ multiplex PCR; TCRdb holds only in-frame clones, not every one. This table has 1.5 million to 2.5 million clones, approximately 95% appearing once. Sequencing was carried out using naive CD8+ T cells sorted from blood. Source of these receptors: a young man in good health. Both conserved end residues are part of each CDR3. D genes are given only for firm matches. The listing skips clone size in some rows; elsewhere it reads once, few, many or a size class.

cdr3_aa cdr3_nt clone_size v_call d_call cdr3_length j_call
CASSLSTSGGAETQYF TGCGCCAGCAGCCTGTCGACTAGCGGGGGGGCGGAGACCCAGTACTTC . TRBV5-1 TRBD2 16 TRBJ2-5
CASSLNYNEQFF TGCGCCAGCAGCCTCAATTACAATGAGCAGTTCTTC . TRBV5-1 . 12 TRBJ2-1
CASSPHVGTTNAYEQYF TGTGCCAGCAGTCCCCATGTCGGGACAACGAACGCCTACGAGCAGTACTTC . TRBV28 . 17 TRBJ2-7
CASSYFSGGTGNEQFF TGTGCCAGCAGTTACTTTAGCGGGGGGACGGGCAATGAGCAGTTCTTC . TRBV6-5 TRBD2 16 TRBJ2-1
CASKGQGAAKNIQYF TGCGCCAGCAAGGGACAGGGGGCTGCCAAAAACATTCAGTACTTC . TRBV23-1 TRBD1 15 TRBJ2-4
CASSRQGAVGNQPQHF TGCGCCAGCAGCCGACAGGGGGCGGTGGGCAATCAGCCCCAGCATTTT . TRBV5-1 TRBD1 16 TRBJ1-5
CASSPTGLSPSNYGYTF TGTGCCAGCAGTCCGACCGGCCTAAGCCCATCTAACTATGGCTACACCTTC . TRBV27 . 17 TRBJ1-2
CASSLDDEKLFF TGTGCCAGCAGCTTGGATGATGAAAAACTGTTTTTT . TRBV5-6 . 12 TRBJ1-4
CASSFPVAGLEETQYF TGTGCCAGCAGCTTCCCGGTAGCGGGGTTGGAAGAGACCCAGTACTTC . TRBV5-8 TRBD2 16 TRBJ2-5
CASSYSLGAQNTEAFF TGTGCCAGCAGTTACTCTTTGGGGGCCCAGAACACTGAAGCTTTCTTT . TRBV6-5 . 16 TRBJ1-1
CASRGTGEDYGYTF TGTGCCAGCAGAGGTACAGGGGAAGACTATGGCTACACCTTC . TRBV6-6 TRBD1 14 TRBJ1-2
CASSLTGQIGNTIYF TGTGCCAGCAGTTTGACCGGGCAGATCGGAAACACCATATATTTT . TRBV27 . 15 TRBJ1-3
CASSPGLAGGGLETQYF TGTGCCAGCAGCCCGGGACTAGCGGGAGGTGGGCTGGAGACCCAGTACTTC . TRBV7-8 TRBD2 17 TRBJ2-5
CASSESSYTGELFF TGCGCCAGCAGTGAGTCGAGCTACACCGGGGAGCTGTTTTTT . TRBV10-2 . 14 TRBJ2-2
CASSSFSDPYNEQFF TGCGCCAGCAGCTCGTTTAGCGACCCCTACAATGAGCAGTTCTTC once TRBV5-1 . 15 TRBJ2-1
CASSLSGQNTEAFF TGTGCCAGCAGCTTGTCAGGTCAGAACACTGAAGCTTTCTTT few TRBV5-6 . 14 TRBJ1-1
CASSLGPHSLDGYGYTF TGCGCCAGCAGCCTTGGCCCTCACAGCCTAGATGGCTATGGCTACACCTTC . TRBV4-1 . 17 TRBJ1-2